A selection of T cell receptor beta chains follows, all from one sample in a study of shared clonotypes between healthy human individuals. The protocol was immunoSEQ multiplex PCR, while the TCRdb copy is restricted to in-frame clones and leaves out a portion. The sample consists of fewer than 2.5 million clones, approximately 94% of them appearing once. Material for sequencing was naive CD4+ T cells from PBMCs. The receptors here all came from a man aged 18 to 30 in good health. Some clones in this sample may be carry-over from other donors' samples. The CDR3 runs from the conserved cysteine through the conserved F or W. The D gene is left open where the match is weak. Only part of the rows carry a size: once, few, many, or a class if the clone is expanded.

cdr3_aa	cdr3_nt	clone_size	v_call	d_call	j_call	cdr3_length
CAWGGRSNEQFF	TGTGCCTGGGGGGGTCGGTCCAATGAGCAGTTCTTC	-	TRBV30	-	TRBJ2-1	12
CASSLGPGTINTGELFF	TGTGCCAGCAGCTTGGGCCCCGGGACTATAAACACCGGGGAGCTGTTTTTT	-	TRBV5-6	TRBD2	TRBJ2-2	17
CASSFSGQGVGGYTF	TGTGCCAGCAGCTTTTCTGGACAGGGGGTAGGTGGCTACACCTTC	few	TRBV11-1	TRBD1	TRBJ1-2	15
CASSSGRISYEQYF	TGTGCCAGCAGCTCGGGACGGATCTCCTACGAGCAGTACTTC	-	TRBV7-2	-	TRBJ2-7	14
CASSVEGLEDEQFF	TGTGCCAGCAGCGTAGAGGGACTAGAGGATGAGCAGTTCTTC	once	TRBV9	TRBD2	TRBJ2-1	14
CASSTTGVSGANVLTF	TGCGCCAGCAGCACGACAGGGGTTTCTGGGGCCAACGTCCTGACTTTC	-	TRBV5-1	TRBD1	TRBJ2-6	16
CASSPPNRGETEAFF	TGTGCCAGCAGTCCTCCAAACAGGGGAGAAACTGAAGCTTTCTTT	-	TRBV28	TRBD1	TRBJ1-1	15
CASSFPVSSGTGELFF	TGTGCCAGCAGCTTCCCTGTGTCTAGCGGGACCGGGGAGCTGTTTTTT	-	TRBV7-8	TRBD2	TRBJ2-2	16
CASSETTGGYHEQYF	TGCGCCAGCTCAGAGACGACAGGGGGCTATCACGAGCAGTACTTC	-	TRBV18	TRBD1	TRBJ2-7	15
CASSYGPRDNEQFF	TGTGCCAGCAGTTACGGCCCCAGAGACAATGAGCAGTTCTTC	-	TRBV6-5	-	TRBJ2-1	14
CASSQDLIRVDYGYTF	TGTGCCAGCAGCCAAGATCTGATACGGGTCGACTATGGCTACACCTTC	-	TRBV4-2	-	TRBJ1-2	16
CASSLVPERMNTEAFF	TGCGCCAGCAGCTTGGTGCCGGAGAGAATGAACACTGAAGCTTTCTTT	-	TRBV5-1	-	TRBJ1-1	16
CASSAITGTGETQYF	TGTGCCAGTAGTGCGATAACCGGGACAGGGGAGACCCAGTACTTC	-	TRBV19	TRBD1	TRBJ2-5	15
CASSLPGQFADQPQHF	TGTGCCAGCAGTTTACCGGGACAGTTCGCGGATCAGCCCCAGCATTTT	-	TRBV28	TRBD1	TRBJ1-5	16
CASSFSAGLNTF	TGTGCCAGCAGCTTTTCGGCAGGTCTTAATACCTTC	-	TRBV5-6	-	TRBJ1-2	12
CASSSPGLGSYEQYF	TGTGCCAGCAGTTCCCCCGGACTGGGATCCTACGAGCAGTACTTC	-	TRBV28	-	TRBJ2-7	15
CASTPGDGNTGELFF	TGTGCCAGCACCCCAGGGGACGGGAACACCGGGGAGCTGTTTTTT	-	TRBV2	-	TRBJ2-2	15
CASSLVPYNEQFF	TGTGCCAGCAGCTTAGTCCCGTACAATGAGCAGTTCTTC	-	TRBV11-3	-	TRBJ2-1	13
CAISESPGGQPQHF	TGTGCCATCAGTGAGTCCCCTGGGGGGCAGCCCCAGCATTTT	-	TRBV10-3	-	TRBJ1-5	14
CASSPYTGNQGPGELFF	TGTGCCAGCTCACCATATACGGGGAATCAAGGGCCCGGGGAGCTGTTTTTT	-	TRBV18	-	TRBJ2-2	17
CASSFWTSGIYNEQFF	TGTGCCAGCAGCTTCTGGACTAGCGGGATATACAATGAGCAGTTCTTC	once	TRBV7-2	TRBD2	TRBJ2-1	16
CASSVQGASYEQYF	TGTGCCAGCAGCGTACAGGGAGCCTCCTACGAGCAGTACTTC	-	TRBV9	-	TRBJ2-7	14
CASSPSDNPGGNQPQHF	TGTGCCAGCTCACCATCGGATAACCCAGGGGGGAATCAGCCCCAGCATTTT	-	TRBV18	TRBD1	TRBJ1-5	17
CASSTTANYGYTF	TGTGCCAGTAGTACGACAGCTAACTATGGCTACACCTTC	-	TRBV19	-	TRBJ1-2	13
CASSLGRGTEAFF	TGTGCCAGCAGTTTGGGGCGGGGGACTGAAGCTTTCTTT	-	TRBV2	-	TRBJ1-1	13
CASSHLVEETQYF	TGCGCCAGCAGCCACTTGGTAGAAGAGACCCAGTACTTC	-	TRBV4-3	-	TRBJ2-5	13
CASSQEYPRDETQYF	TGTGCCAGCAGCCAAGAGTACCCCAGGGACGAGACCCAGTACTTC	-	TRBV14	-	TRBJ2-5	15
CASSLDSYNEQFF	TGTGCCAGCAGCCTCGATTCTTACAATGAGCAGTTCTTC	-	TRBV7-3	-	TRBJ2-1	13
CASSLASPSMNTEAFF	TGTGCCAGCAGCTTAGCGTCCCCAAGTATGAACACTGAAGCTTTCTTT	-	TRBV11-1	-	TRBJ1-1	16
CASSQGQGDGYTF	TGTGCCAGCAGCCAAGGCCAGGGAGATGGCTACACCTTC	-	TRBV5-4	-	TRBJ1-2	13
CASSLGGSQDEQYF	TGTGCCAGCAGCTTAGGCGGGAGCCAAGACGAGCAGTACTTC	-	TRBV11-3	TRBD2	TRBJ2-7	14
CAWSTGGRETQYF	TGTGCCTGGAGTACAGGGGGCCGGGAGACCCAGTACTTC	few	TRBV30	TRBD1	TRBJ2-5	13